One and the same sample provided the 9 T cell receptor beta chains below, sequenced in a study of blood T cell repertoires in COVID-19. TCRdb keeps only in-frame clones here, not all; method: immunoSEQ multiplex PCR. The sample shows about 290,000 clones, roughly 85% of them seen only once. Sequencing was carried out using peripheral blood. These TCRs come from a woman in her twenties or thirties with active or convalescent COVID-19.

A single count supports this clone. The J gene is TRBJ2-2, the V gene TRBV6-5; tentative D call: TRBD2 (6 bases). The CDR3 has 14 amino acids. Germline V gives CDR1 MNHEY, CDR2 SVGAGI. With 6 bases removed from V and 6 bases from J, the gap between germline ends came to 14 bases. CDR3 nucleotide sequence: TGTGCCAGCAGGTCCCTGCGGGACTCCGGGGAGCTGTTTTTT. Amino acids: CASRSLRDSGELFF.

This clone was observed a handful of times. The chain has TRBV7-2 and TRBJ1-4; D gene ambiguous. Trimming cost V 6 bases and J 0 bases, with 8 bases left between them. CDR1 is SGHTA, CDR2 FQGNSA, per germline. The CDR3 spans 14 residues. CDR3 loop: CASRMSATNEKLFF. CDR3 DNA: TGTGCCAGCAGGATGAGTGCAACTAATGAAAAACTGTTTTTT.

The chain carries TRBV7-2 and TRBJ1-1; D might be TRBD1 (6 bases). CDR3 size: 13 residues. Trimming left V 6 bases short and J 4 bases short, with 12 bases between. CDR1 and CDR2 (germline): SGHTA, FQGNSA. CDR3 protein: CASRYREGTEAFF. CDR3 DNA sequence: TGTGCCAGCAGGTACAGGGAGGGCACTGAAGCTTTCTTT.

The chain joins TRBV19 to TRBJ2-5; 7 bases are a match to TRBD1. This CDR3 has 13 amino acids. The germline V gene encodes CDR1 LNHDA and CDR2 SQIVND (reference sequence). V shed 5 bases, J shed 4 bases, and the junction held 4 bases outside the gene matches. The CDR3 reads CASSLGQRETQYF. CDR3 bases: TGTGCCAGTAGTTTGGGACAGAGAGAGACCCAGTACTTC.

The J gene is TRBJ1-3, the V gene TRBV7-9; tentative D call: TRBD1 (6 bases). Germline lookup yields CDR1 SEHNR and CDR2 FQNEAQ (reference sequence). Trimming pared 4 bases from V and 0 bases from J, leaving 10 bases between. This CDR3 has 15 amino acids. The CDR3: CASSSGQSSGNTIYF. CDR3 bases: TGTGCCAGCAGCTCAGGACAGAGCTCTGGAAACACCATATATTTT.

The V gene is TRBV2, the J gene TRBJ1-1, with 10 bases lining up with TRBD1. The J segment lost 4 bases and the V segment lost 6 bases, leaving 5 bases of the junction unmatched. The length of the CDR3 is 14 residues. CDR1 and CDR2 (germline): SNHLY, FYNNEI. The CDR3 here is CASRRTGGGTEAFF. In nucleotides, the CDR3 is TGTGCCAGCAGGAGGACAGGGGGAGGCACTGAAGCTTTCTTT.

This clone occurred a few times. The chain links TRBV15 to TRBJ1-1; D may be TRBD1 (5 bases). CDR3 length equals 15 residues. CDR1 and CDR2 from the germline V gene are LNHNV and YYDKDF (reference sequence). V dropped 3 bases and J dropped 7 bases, with 18 bases sitting between them. Here the CDR3 DNA reads TGTGCCACCAGCAGGGGGGGTGCCCGTGGCGGTGAAGCTTTCTTT. Residues: CATSRGGARGGEAFF.

The sample holds a few counts of this clone. The chain has TRBV3-1 (or the pseudogene TRBV3-2) and TRBJ1-1; the D is unclear. Trimming removed 4 bases from V and 1 base from J, with 4 bases in between. The CDR3 contains 12 residues. Germline assignment: CDR1 LGHDT and CDR2 YNNKEL (reference sequence). This CDR3 reads CASSRRNTEAFF. The CDR3 nucleotides are TGTGCCAGCAGCCGTCGGAACACTGAAGCTTTCTTT.

V usage is TRBV28 and J usage is TRBJ1-2, with no clear D. In germline, CDR1 is MDHEN, CDR2 SYDVKM. The CDR3 has 13 residues. Trimming stripped 0 bases from V and 6 bases from J, with 8 bases between. CDR3 protein: CASSLWPSDGYTF. CDR3 sequence (DNA): TGTGCCAGCAGTTTATGGCCTTCGGATGGCTACACCTTC.